This T cell receptor (beta chain) derives from a study of identical twins (dated by TCRdb to the mid-2010s). Looking at the study overall: The study deep-sequenced TCR alpha and beta repertoires from monozygotic twins, unrelated adults of various ages and cord blood to test whether fetal clonotypes persist. Replicate twin experiments were performed at different times using different library preparation protocols to rule out contamination.

The library was generated by 5' RACE. TCRdb shows the sequencer as Illumina HiSeq 2000. A universal primer binding site was introduced by template switching, and a unique molecular identifier was present in the final cDNA, enabling accurate counting of TCR cDNA molecules. Specific primers in the conserved constant-segment region were used to synthesize first-strand cDNA for the TCR alpha and beta chains. To control for contamination, every cDNA library was double barcoded, receiving both a SMART-Mk sample barcode and Illumina barcodes. TruSeq adapter sequences, together with Illumina sample barcodes, were added in two successive PCR steps. TCR alpha and beta cDNA libraries were sequenced on the Illumina HiSeq platform with custom primers. The paper's processing steps were these. MiGEC was used to process raw reads and extract unique molecular identifiers, and MiXCR was used to find CDR3 positions. For each individual, recombination models were inferred using an EM algorithm with the repgenHMM and IGoR tools. The tcR package in R was used for shared clonotype analysis, with sharing normalized by the product of cloneset sizes. Out-of-frame nonproductive sequences were analyzed to study raw recombination free of thymic and clonal selection effects. TCRdb reworked the public reads: Q25 trimming with fastp, MiXCR clone assembly, productive beta chains retained. Rows are unified per CDR3 protein, each entry keeping the most common DNA and genes. These V and J calls rely on TCRdb rather than the paper's analysis. The sample table records nearly 650,000 distinct CDR3 sequences; just over 7% of these occur just once. 1.6% of the sample belongs to the ten largest clones.

Broad study findings and their caveats: A weaker excess of twin sharing was found in beta out-of-frame sequences because the signal-to-noise ratio was lowered by fewer shared sequences. Recombination models systematically underestimated out-of-frame TCR alpha sharing in monozygotic twins but agreed with sharing between unrelated individuals. Compared with coincidental sharing between unrelated individuals, an excess of low generation-probability sequences was observed among out-of-frame TCR alpha sequences shared between twins. Invariant T cells such as MAIT and iNKT could partly confound zero-insertion analyses, although diverse VJ usage argued against such confounding for most clonotypes. Abundant cord blood beta clonotypes had fewer insertions, young adult naive repertoires showed a similar but weaker trend, and memory repertoires showed no such trend. Because the same donors could not be followed over many years, the conclusions relied on cross-sectional statistical analysis.

All donors were healthy Caucasians. Three pairs of female monozygotic twins, all aged roughly 18 to 29 years, were included in the twin cohort. Peripheral blood mononuclear cells were used as the source from which RNA for TCR libraries was isolated. CDR1 SEHNR and CDR2 FQNEAQ are derived from the germline V gene (reference sequence). Trimming removed 3 bases from V and 3 bases from J, leaving 17 bases between the germline ends. From the cysteine through the phenylalanine, the CDR3 covers 16 amino acids. Kept here is only the CDR3 DNA, which spans 48 bases and is read in frame from base 1. This clonotype has at least ten counts. Its antigen is unknown. No base quality values were provided; no much bigger clone lies one nucleotide off. The data also belong to a second study, concerning yellow fever vaccine responses in identical twins. That second report states: According to the authors, in identical twins the way T cells responded to vaccination appeared partly convergent and partly personalized. Focusing on identical twins, the study followed the T cell clones that responded to the vaccine, and did so with precision.

Sequencing was done on a sample of PBMCs. The rearranged chain carries TRBV7-9 and TRBJ1-1, with the D gene call left open. The receptor comes from a woman under 30 in good health. The sequence in DNA is TGTGCCAGCAGCTTGGCTGGAGAGGGTAAGGACACTGAAGCTTTCTTT. Its translation reads: CASSLAGEGKDTEAFF.